The T cell receptor beta chain described here comes from a study of CD8+CD57+ T cells in acquired aplastic anemia. Across the whole study: Yields of DNA that came from sorted CD4+ and CD8+ cells averaged about 3 ug. Study-wide findings and caveats: Twenty-nine CD8+ CDR3 sequences were shared between patients and controls.

Genomic DNA provided the template from which TCR beta VDJ and CDR3 profiles were obtained. Using its own MiXCR run on the reads, TCRdb lists one record per CDR3 protein. The sample contains about 170,000 distinct CDR3 sequences, 60% to 70% of which appear only once. With respect to this clonotype: Antigen unknown.

The CDR3 runs 14 residues. The germline V gene has CDR1 SQVTM and CDR2 ANQGSEA. Losses at the gene ends were 6 bases for V and 6 bases for J; bases not matched to a gene: 13. This chain connects TRBV29-1 to TRBJ2-5; 7 nucleotides agree with TRBD1. This sequence originates from a human donor in good health. Sequenced material: sorted CD4+, CD8+, or CD8+CD57+ T cells (not recorded which) from PBMCs. CDR3 in amino acids: CSVGTDRAEKTQYF. CDR3 DNA sequence: TGCAGCGTGGGTACCGACAGGGCGGAGAAGACCCAGTACTTC.